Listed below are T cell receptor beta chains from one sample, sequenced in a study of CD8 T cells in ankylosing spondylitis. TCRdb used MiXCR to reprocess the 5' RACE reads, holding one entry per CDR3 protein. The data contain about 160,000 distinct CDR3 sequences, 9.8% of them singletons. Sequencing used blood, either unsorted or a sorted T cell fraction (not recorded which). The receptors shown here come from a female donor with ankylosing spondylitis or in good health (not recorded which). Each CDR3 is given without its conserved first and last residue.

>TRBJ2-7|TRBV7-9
ASSLDEGDSYEQY
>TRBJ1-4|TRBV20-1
SASHSGKIATNEKLF
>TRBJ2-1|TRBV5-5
ASSTRTSGYSDEQF
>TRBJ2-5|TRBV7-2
ATRTEGRETQY
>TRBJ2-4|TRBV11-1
ASSSLREVSDALAKNIQY
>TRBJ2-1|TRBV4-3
ASSQELLADEQF
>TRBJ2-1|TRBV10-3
AYGGDLGNEQF
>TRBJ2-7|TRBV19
ASSIRIAGEGEQY
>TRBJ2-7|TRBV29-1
SVGVGSSYEQY
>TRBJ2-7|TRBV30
AWSQYGAEQY
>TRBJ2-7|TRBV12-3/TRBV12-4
ASSWDGSSYEQY
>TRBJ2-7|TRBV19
ASSIGAGSYEQY
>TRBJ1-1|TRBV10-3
AIGTGDGNTEAF
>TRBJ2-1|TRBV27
ASSLGDEYNEQF
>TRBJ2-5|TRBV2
ASILKPGLAKETQY
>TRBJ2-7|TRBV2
ASSGGDRASYEQY
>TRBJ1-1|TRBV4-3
ASSQAYIDTVNTEAF
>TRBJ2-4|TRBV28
ASTGGTGVDLAKNIQY
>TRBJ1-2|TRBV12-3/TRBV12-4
ASSWGSDGYT
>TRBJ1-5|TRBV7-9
ASSFGPDQPQH
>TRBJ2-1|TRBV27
ASSFSGTGYNEQF
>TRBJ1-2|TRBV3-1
ASSLARTGENYGYT
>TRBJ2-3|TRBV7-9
ASSLNLASDTQY
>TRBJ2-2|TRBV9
ASSALSLPRENTGELF
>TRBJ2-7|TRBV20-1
SARAVEILSYEQY
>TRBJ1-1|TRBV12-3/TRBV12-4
ASSFEQGFTEAF
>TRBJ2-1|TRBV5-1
ASSGPVGDQIGTSGPYNEQF
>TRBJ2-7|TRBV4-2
ASSRGRFEQY
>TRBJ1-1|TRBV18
ASSPFGTAENTEAF
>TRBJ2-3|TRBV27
ASSFSLLDTQY
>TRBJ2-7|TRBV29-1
SVEQGKAYEQY
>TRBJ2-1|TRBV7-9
ASSWGSDNEQF
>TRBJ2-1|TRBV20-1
SARAPLPGHYNEQF
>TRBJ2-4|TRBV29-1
SGVADIQY
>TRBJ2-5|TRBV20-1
SAPGREESPWSETQY
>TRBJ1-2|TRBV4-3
ASSNIGQAKGYGYT
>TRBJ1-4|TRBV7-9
ASETGTNEKLF
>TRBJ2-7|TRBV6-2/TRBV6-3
ASSPVAGAYEQY
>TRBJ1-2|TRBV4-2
ASSQNRASNYGYT
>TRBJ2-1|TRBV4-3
ASRLDRVSAYNEQF
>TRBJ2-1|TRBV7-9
ASSLAAGIYNEQF
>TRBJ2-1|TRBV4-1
ASSQETGMI
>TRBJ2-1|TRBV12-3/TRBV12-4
ATGGSGRWDYNEQF
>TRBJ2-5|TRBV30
AWGPGEETQY
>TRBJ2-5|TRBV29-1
SAQTLYQETQY
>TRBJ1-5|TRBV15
ATARVEPNQPQH
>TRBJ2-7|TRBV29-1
SVEGDEQY